This T cell receptor (beta chain) comes out of a study of identical twins listed by TCRdb under 2016. For the wider study: The study deep-sequenced TCR alpha and beta repertoires from monozygotic twins, unrelated adults of various ages and cord blood to test whether fetal clonotypes persist. To rule out contamination, replicate twin experiments were performed at different times with different library preparation protocols. Summary of the overall study and its limitations: Fewer insertions were carried by abundant cord blood beta clonotypes, a similar but weaker trend appeared in young adult naive repertoires, and no such trend appeared in memory repertoires. Compared with coincidental sharing between unrelated individuals, an excess of low generation-probability sequences was observed among out-of-frame TCR alpha sequences shared between twins. In beta out-of-frame sequences, excess twin sharing was weaker, because having fewer shared sequences lowered the signal-to-noise ratio. Conclusions relied on cross-sectional statistical analysis, since the same donors could not be followed over many years. Invariant T cells such as MAIT and iNKT could partly confound zero-insertion analyses, though diverse VJ usage argued against this for most clonotypes. Out-of-frame TCR alpha sharing in monozygotic twins was systematically underestimated by recombination models, whereas sharing between unrelated individuals was in agreement with the recombination models.

This clonotype was counted between two and nine times. No cognate antigen has been identified for it. Within one base of it there is no much larger clone, and no base qualities were kept. Only healthy Caucasian donors were included. Three pairs of female monozygotic twins, all aged about 18 to 30 years, were included in the twin cohort. Positive isolation kits from Invitrogen were used to isolate CD4+ and CD8+ T cell populations. The method was 5' RACE. For sequencing, an Illumina HiSeq 2000 was employed. Template switching introduced a universal primer binding site; the final cDNA contained a unique molecular identifier, enabling accurate counting of TCR cDNA molecules. Specific primers in the conserved constant-segment region were used to synthesize first-strand cDNA for TCR alpha and beta chains. Each cDNA library was double barcoded, with a SMART-Mk sample barcode plus Illumina barcodes, to control for contamination. TruSeq adapter sequences and Illumina sample barcodes were added in two successive PCR steps. TCR alpha and beta cDNA libraries were sequenced on the Illumina HiSeq platform with custom primers. The paper's processing steps were these. MiGEC processed the raw reads to extract unique molecular identifiers, while MiXCR was used to determine the CDR3 positions. For each individual, recombination models were inferred using an EM algorithm with the repgenHMM and IGoR tools. The tcR package in R was used for shared clonotype analysis, with sharing normalized by the product of cloneset sizes. To study raw recombination without the effects of thymic and clonal selection, out-of-frame nonproductive sequences were analyzed. Using fastp trimming at Q25 and MiXCR clonotype assembly, TCRdb reanalyzed the public sequencing data and kept in-frame beta chains. Entries that share a CDR3 protein sequence are merged under the most common genes and DNA. The V and J calls, along with clone size, are taken from TCRdb and not from the paper's own processing. Across this sample there are around 470,000 distinct CDR3 sequences, with 13% to 15% seen only once. The biggest ten clones account for about 0.53% of the sample.

CDR3 length: 14 amino acids, cysteine to phenylalanine. Of all the DNA, just the CDR3 is kept, 42 bases in frame from base 1. V and J lose 5 bases and 6 bases, and a span of 18 bases separates them. The germline V gene (reference sequence) specifies DFQATT as CDR1 and SNEGSKA as CDR2. This sample also belongs to another study, concerning yellow fever vaccine responses in identical twins. The second paper states: The T cell response to vaccination in identical twins was reported by the authors to appear partly convergent and partly personalized. In the study, vaccine-responding T cell clones were precisely tracked in identical twins.

Sequences were obtained from CD4+ T cells sorted from blood. The sequence is built from TRBV20-1 and TRBJ2-3; the best D guess is TRBD2, with 6 bases matching. The source of this sequence is a woman between 18 and 29 years old in good health. This receptor carries the CDR3 CSAYREPLRDTQYF. The DNA is TGCAGTGCTTACCGGGAGCCCTTAAGGGATACGCAGTATTTT.